This T cell receptor (beta chain) appears in the sequencing data of a study of blood T cell repertoires in COVID-19 (dated by TCRdb to about 2020). Broadly, across the study: The collaborator samples originated in the United States, Italy and Spain and spanned the acute and convalescent phases of COVID-19. The material from the prospective study consisted of cDNA or gDNA derived from T cells, B-cell-depleted T cells, or PBMCs. The dataset comprised deeply sampled blood TCRbeta repertoires from subjects exposed to, actively infected with, or recovered from COVID-19. The repertoires were released in a freely available public database intended as a resource for research on the immune response to SARS-CoV-2. Samples came from the ongoing ImmuneRACE study (first 160 participants) plus 1,254 subjects from 6 global collaborators. Nearly every sample came with metadata listing a de-identified subject ID, COVID-19 status, age in years and sex. Where HLA class I and class II types were available, the types were taken from metadata supplied by the sample provider, not from assay-based typing.

As concerns this clone: Its specific antigen is unknown. Per-base qualities were not stored, and no clone one base away is much larger.

One collaborating source in Seattle enrolled patients while the patients were actively infected and followed the patients over time throughout the course of disease. Collaborating institutions collected whole blood in K2EDTA tubes following their own protocols. For TCRbeta analysis, collaborator samples were shipped as frozen whole blood, as isolated PBMCs, or as DNA extracted from either sample type. Study-wide findings and limitations: How much clinical and demographic metadata was included differed by source and by participant, and the metadata was provided uncurated.

The immunoSEQ Assay, a bias-controlled multiplex PCR, was used to amplify TCRbeta CDR3 regions from genomic DNA. The study's own analysis went as follows. The number of nucleated cells in each sample was estimated by amplification of reference gene primers within the assay. Sequence reads were collapsed and filtered to measure the absolute abundance of every unique TCRbeta CDR3 rearrangement. For each sample, productive Simpson clonality was calculated as the square root of Simpson's diversity index across productive rearrangements. The table comes from immuneACCESS by way of TCRdb, which keeps in-frame sequences with V and J called. Part of the clones is missing from these tables; in studies checked, under half for an unresolved V gene and the rest for unknown reasons. That table furnishes V, J and clone size, whereas the DNA furnished D and trimming. This sample holds roughly 90,000 clones; around 89% were observed only once. The ten top clones hold around 2.9% of the sample.

Clipping removes 0 bases from V and 5 bases from J, with 4 as the unmatched junction base count. The CDR3 spans 15 residues, from the cysteine through the phenylalanine. The kept DNA is CDR3 alone, 45 bases in frame from the first base. CDR1 and CDR2 are read off the germline V gene as KGHDR and SFDVKD. The chain employs TRBV24-1 and TRBJ2-5; 8 junctional bases match TRBD1. The clonotype was recovered from a man between 50 and 59 years old with COVID-19, enrolled during active disease. Sequenced material: peripheral blood. The DNA sequence is TGTGCCACCAGTGATTTGGGACAGGGTCTTGAGACCCAGTACTTC. This sequence encodes CATSDLGQGLETQYF.